This section outlines one TCR beta chain sequence together with its context. What it recognizes is unknown. One junction end disagrees with the germline gene, perhaps due to a read error. This record comes from a study of prognosis after radiotherapy for stage I lung cancer. Across the whole study: Enrolled patients had stage I non-small cell lung cancer and entered the cohort between April 2018 and 2019.

The CDR3 contains 14 residues. The V gene's germline CDR1 is MNHNS and CDR2 SASEGT. Researchers used two-round multiplex PCR to amplify TCR beta CDR3 starting from genomic DNA. First-round PCR, the initial amplification, used primers specific to each TRBV and TRBJ gene. A single record per CDR3 protein comes from TCRdb applying MiXCR to the multiplex PCR reads. There are about 51,000 distinct CDR3 sequences in the sample; about 35% occur only once, and under 9.5% lies in the top ten. Findings and limits, study-wide: It was reported that patients with metastases and those without them differed in TRBV and TRBJ gene usage. Post-therapy Shannon entropy was lower in patients developing distant metastases following stereotactic body radiation therapy.

The chain is built from TRBV6-1 and TRBJ1-5; TRBD1 aligns across 11 bases. This clonotype was sampled from a donor aged 50 or older with non-small cell lung cancer. This specimen was PBMCs, taken before or after stereotactic body radiation therapy (not recorded which). The CDR3 DNA sequence: TGTGCCAGCATCAGGACAGGGGGCGATCAGCTCCAGCATTTT. Its protein product is CASIRTGGDQLQHF.